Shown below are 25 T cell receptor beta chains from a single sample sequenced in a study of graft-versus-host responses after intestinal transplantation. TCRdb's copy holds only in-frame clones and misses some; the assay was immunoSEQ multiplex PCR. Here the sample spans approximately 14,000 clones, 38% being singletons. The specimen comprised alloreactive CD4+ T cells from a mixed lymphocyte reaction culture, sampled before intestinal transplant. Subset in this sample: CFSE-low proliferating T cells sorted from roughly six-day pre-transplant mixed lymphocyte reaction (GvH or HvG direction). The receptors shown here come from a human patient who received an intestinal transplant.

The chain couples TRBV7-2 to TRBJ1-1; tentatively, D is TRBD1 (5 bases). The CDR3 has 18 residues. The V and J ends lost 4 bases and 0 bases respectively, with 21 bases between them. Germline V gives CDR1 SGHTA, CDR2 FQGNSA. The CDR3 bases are TGTGCCAGCAGCTCCCCGCGCGGCGGGGCGCGGGTGAACACTGAAGCTTTCTTT. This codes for CASSSPRGGARVNTEAFF. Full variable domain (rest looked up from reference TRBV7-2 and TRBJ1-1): GAGVSQSPSNKVTEKGKDVELRCDPISGHTALYWYRQSLGQGLEFLIYFQGNSAPDKSGLPSDRFSAERTGGSVSTLTIQRTQQEDSAVYLCASSSPRGGARVNTEAFFGQGTRLTVV.

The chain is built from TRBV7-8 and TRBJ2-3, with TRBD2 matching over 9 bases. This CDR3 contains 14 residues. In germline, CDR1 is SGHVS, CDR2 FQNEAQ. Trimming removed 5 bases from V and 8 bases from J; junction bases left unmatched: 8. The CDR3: CASSGLAGLVTQYF. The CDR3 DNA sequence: TGTGCCAGCAGCGGCCTAGCGGGGTTGGTTACGCAGTATTTT.

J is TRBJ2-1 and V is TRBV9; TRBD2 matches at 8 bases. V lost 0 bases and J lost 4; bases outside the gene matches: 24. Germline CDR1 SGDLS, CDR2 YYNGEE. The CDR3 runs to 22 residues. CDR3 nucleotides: TGTGCCAGCAGCGTAGGCACGGGGGCGGGGGTACCGCGGGGGGTTTCATACAATGAGCAGTTCTTC. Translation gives CASSVGTGAGVPRGVSYNEQFF.

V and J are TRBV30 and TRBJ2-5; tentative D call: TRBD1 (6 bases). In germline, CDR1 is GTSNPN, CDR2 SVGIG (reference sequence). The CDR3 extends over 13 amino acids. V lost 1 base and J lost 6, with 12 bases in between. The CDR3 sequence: CAWSGETGKTQYF. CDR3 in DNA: TGTGCCTGGAGTGGGGAAACAGGGAAGACCCAGTACTTC.

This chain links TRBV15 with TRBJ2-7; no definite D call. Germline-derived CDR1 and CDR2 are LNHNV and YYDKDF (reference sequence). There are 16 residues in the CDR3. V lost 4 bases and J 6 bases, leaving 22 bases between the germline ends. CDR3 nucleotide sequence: TGTGCCACCAGCACAAGACCTAGATCCTCTTCGTGCGAGCAGTACTTC. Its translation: CATSTRPRSSSCEQYF. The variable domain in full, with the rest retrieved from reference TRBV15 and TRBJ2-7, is DAMVIQNPRYQVTQFGKPVTLSCSQTLNHNVMYWYQQKSSQAPKLLFHYYDKDFNNEADTPDNFQSRRPNTSFCFLDIRSPGLGDTAMYLCATSTRPRSSSCEQYFGPGTRLTVT.

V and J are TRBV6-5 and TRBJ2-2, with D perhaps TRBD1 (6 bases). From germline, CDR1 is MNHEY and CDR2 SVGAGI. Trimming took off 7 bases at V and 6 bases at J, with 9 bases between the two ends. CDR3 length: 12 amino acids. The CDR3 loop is CASNTGSGELFF. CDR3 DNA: TGTGCCAGCAACACAGGGTCCGGGGAGCTGTTTTTT.

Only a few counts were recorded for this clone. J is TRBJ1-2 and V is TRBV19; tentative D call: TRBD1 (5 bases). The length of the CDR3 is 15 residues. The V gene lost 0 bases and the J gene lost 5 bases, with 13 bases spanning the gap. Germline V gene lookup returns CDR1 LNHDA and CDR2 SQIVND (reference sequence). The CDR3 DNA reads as TGTGCCAGTAGTATAGATAATCGGGACTTTTATGGCTACACCTTC. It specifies CASSIDNRDFYGYTF.

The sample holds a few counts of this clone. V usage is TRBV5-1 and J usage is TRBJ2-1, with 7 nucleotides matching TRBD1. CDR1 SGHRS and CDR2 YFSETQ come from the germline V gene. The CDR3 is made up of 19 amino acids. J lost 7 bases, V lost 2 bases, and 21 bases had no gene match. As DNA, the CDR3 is TGCGCCAGCAGCTTATTAGGACAGGCCTATAGCCCCCTTGTGAATGAGCAGTTCTTC. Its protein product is CASSLLGQAYSPLVNEQFF.

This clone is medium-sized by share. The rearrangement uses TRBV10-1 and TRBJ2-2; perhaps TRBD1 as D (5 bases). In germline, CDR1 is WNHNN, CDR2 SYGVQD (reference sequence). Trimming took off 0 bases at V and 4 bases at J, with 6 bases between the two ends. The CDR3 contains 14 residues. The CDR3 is CASSESRGTGELFF. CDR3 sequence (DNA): TGCGCCAGCAGTGAGTCAAGGGGCACCGGGGAGCTGTTTTTT.

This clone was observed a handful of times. CDR3: CASSIVQGAFLQGYTF. The CDR3 region has the DNA TGTGCCAGTAGTATAGTTCAGGGGGCCTTCCTCCAAGGCTACACCTTC. The V call is TRBV19, the J call TRBJ1-2, with 8 bases that match TRBD1. The CDR3 length is 16 residues. The germline V gene has CDR1 LNHDA and CDR2 SQIVND (reference sequence). Unmatched junction bases numbered 12, after V lost 1 base and J lost 8 bases.

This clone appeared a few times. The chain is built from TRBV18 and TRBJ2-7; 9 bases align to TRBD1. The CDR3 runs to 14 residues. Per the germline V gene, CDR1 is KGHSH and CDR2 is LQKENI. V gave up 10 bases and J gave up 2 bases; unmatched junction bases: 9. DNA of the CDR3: TGTGCCACGGGTAGGACAGGGGAACCCTACGAGCAGTACTTC. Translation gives CATGRTGEPYEQYF.

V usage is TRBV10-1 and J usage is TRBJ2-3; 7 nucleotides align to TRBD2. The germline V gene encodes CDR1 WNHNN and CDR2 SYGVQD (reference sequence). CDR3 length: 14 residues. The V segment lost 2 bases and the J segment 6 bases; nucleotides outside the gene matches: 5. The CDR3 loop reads CASSEAGETDTQYF. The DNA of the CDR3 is TGCGCCAGCAGTGAGGCGGGGGAGACCGATACGCAGTATTTT.

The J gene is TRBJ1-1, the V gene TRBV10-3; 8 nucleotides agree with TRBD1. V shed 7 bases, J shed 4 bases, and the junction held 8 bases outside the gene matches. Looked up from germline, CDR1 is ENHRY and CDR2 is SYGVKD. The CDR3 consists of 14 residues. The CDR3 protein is CAITRDRGTTEAFF. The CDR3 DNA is TGTGCCATCACTAGAGACAGGGGAACCACTGAAGCTTTCTTT.

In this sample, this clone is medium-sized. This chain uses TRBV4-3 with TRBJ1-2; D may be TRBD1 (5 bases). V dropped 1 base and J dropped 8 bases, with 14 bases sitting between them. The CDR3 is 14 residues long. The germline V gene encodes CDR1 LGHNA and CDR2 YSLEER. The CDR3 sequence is CASSQATVSMGYTF. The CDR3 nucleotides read TGCGCCAGCAGCCAAGCGACAGTATCTATGGGCTACACCTTC.

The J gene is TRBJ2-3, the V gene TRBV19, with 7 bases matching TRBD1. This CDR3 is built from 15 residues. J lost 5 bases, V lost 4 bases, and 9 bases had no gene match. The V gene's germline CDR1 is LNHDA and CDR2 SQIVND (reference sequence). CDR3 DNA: TGTGCCAGTAGTACGGGACAGTTCGGGGAAGATACGCAGTATTTT. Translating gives CASSTGQFGEDTQYF.

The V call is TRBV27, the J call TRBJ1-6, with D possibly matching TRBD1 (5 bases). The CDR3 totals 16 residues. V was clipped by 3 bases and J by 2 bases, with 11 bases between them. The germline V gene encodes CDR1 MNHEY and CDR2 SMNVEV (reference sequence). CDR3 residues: CASSLSWGAYNSPLHF. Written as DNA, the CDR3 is TGTGCCAGCAGTTTGTCGTGGGGCGCCTATAATTCACCCCTCCACTTT.

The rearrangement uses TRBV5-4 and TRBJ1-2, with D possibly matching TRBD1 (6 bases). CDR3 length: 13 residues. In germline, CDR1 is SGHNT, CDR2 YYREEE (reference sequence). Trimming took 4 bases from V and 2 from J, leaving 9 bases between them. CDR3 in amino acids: CASSQDRNYGYTF. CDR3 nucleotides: TGTGCCAGCAGCCAAGACAGGAACTATGGCTACACCTTC.

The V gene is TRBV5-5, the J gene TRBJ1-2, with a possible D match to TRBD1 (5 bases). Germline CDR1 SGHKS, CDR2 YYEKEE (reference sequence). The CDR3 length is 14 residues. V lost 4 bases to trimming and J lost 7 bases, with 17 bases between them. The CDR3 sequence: CASSRGGGGSGYTF. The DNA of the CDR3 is TGTGCCAGCAGCCGCGGTGGCGGGGGAAGTGGCTACACCTTC.

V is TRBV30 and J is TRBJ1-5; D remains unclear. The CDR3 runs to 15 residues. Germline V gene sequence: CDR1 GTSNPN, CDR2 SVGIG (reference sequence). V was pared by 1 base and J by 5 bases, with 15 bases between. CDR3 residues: CAWSGRLVPHQPQHF. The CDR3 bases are TGTGCCTGGAGTGGCAGACTGGTACCCCATCAGCCCCAGCATTTT.

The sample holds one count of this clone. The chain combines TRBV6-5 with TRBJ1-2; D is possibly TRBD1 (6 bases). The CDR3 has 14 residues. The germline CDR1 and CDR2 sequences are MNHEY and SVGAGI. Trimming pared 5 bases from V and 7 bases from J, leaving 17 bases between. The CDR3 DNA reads TGTGCCAGCAGTCGCTTTGGACAGCTTACTGGCTACACCTTC. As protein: CASSRFGQLTGYTF.

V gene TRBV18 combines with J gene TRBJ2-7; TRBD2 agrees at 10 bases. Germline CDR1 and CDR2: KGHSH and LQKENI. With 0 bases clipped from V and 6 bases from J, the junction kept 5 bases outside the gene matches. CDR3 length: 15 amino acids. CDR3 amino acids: CASSPPQRGGVEQYF. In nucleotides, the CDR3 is TGTGCCAGCTCACCACCACAGCGGGGGGGTGTCGAGCAGTACTTC.

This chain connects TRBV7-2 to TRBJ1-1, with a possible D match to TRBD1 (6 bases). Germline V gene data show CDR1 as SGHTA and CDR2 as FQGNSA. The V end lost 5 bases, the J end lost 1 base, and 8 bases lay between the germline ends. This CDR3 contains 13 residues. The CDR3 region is CASSQGQNTEAFF. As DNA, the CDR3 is TGTGCCAGCAGCCAGGGACAGAACACTGAAGCTTTCTTT.

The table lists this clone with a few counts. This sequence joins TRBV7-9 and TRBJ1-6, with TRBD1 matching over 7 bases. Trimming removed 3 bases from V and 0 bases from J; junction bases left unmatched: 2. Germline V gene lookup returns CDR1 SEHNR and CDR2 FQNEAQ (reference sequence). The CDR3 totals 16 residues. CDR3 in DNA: TGTGCCAGCAGCTTGGGACAGAGCTCCTATAATTCACCCCTCCACTTT. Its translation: CASSLGQSSYNSPLHF.

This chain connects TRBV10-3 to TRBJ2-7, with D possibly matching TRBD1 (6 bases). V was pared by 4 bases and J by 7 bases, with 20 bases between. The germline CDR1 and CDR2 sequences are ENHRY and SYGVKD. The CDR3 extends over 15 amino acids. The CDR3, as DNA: TGTGCCATCAGTGGGCAGACAGGCGCTGCCTTGGAGCAGTACTTC. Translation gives CAISGQTGAALEQYF.

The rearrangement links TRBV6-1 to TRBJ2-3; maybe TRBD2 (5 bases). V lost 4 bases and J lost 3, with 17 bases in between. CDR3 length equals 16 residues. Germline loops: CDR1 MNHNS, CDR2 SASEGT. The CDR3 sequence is CASSGETMRITDTQYF. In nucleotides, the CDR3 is TGTGCCAGCAGTGGGGAGACGATGAGAATAACAGATACGCAGTATTTT.